This TCR beta chain appears in the sequencing data of a study of blood T cell repertoires in COVID-19 (dated by TCRdb to between 2020 and 2021). Describing the broader study: Samples covering the acute and convalescent phases of COVID-19 were provided by collaborators in the United States, Italy and Spain. The prospective study material was composed of cDNA or gDNA derived from T cells, B-cell-depleted T cells, or PBMCs. The dataset comprised deeply sampled blood TCRbeta repertoires from subjects exposed to, actively infected with, or recovered from COVID-19. The repertoires were released in a freely available public database intended as a resource for research on the immune response to SARS-CoV-2. Samples were obtained from the ongoing ImmuneRACE study (first 160 participants) and from over a thousand subjects provided by 6 global collaborators. A de-identified subject ID, COVID-19 status, age in years and sex were almost always included in the sample metadata. Where available, HLA class I and class II types were taken from metadata supplied by the sample provider and were not determined by assay-based typing. Points the paper makes about the study in general: Clinical and demographic metadata were provided uncurated, with the amount varying by source and participant.

CDR3 length: 16 amino acids, cysteine to phenylalanine. The retained sequence is limited to the CDR3, 48 bases, with the frame set at the first base. V sheds 6 bases and J sheds 0 bases, leaving 15 bases between their ends. The germline V gene specifies SGHTA as CDR1 and FQGNSA as CDR2. TCRbeta CDR3 regions were amplified from genomic DNA using the immunoSEQ Assay, a bias-controlled multiplex PCR. The authors' pipeline ran thus. Within the assay, amplification of reference gene primers was used to estimate how many nucleated cells each sample contained. To quantify the absolute abundance of each unique TCRbeta CDR3 rearrangement, sequence reads were collapsed and filtered. Productive Simpson clonality was computed per sample as the square root of Simpson's diversity index over productive rearrangements. TCRdb holds this immuneACCESS table with in-frame rearrangements only. Some clones are missing; in checked studies, unresolved V genes explain under half, and the rest has no known cause. Clonal size and the V and J genes are those of that table, whereas D and trimming came from the DNA. The sample yields roughly 56,000 clones; around 90% were counted once. Around a fifth of the sample goes to the ten largest clones.

Whole blood was collected in K2EDTA tubes by collaborating institutions according to the institutions' own protocols. For TCRbeta analysis, collaborators shipped samples in one of three forms: frozen whole blood, isolated PBMCs, or DNA extracted from either of those sample types. Regarding this clone: Its binding antigen is unknown. Base qualities are not recorded, but no much larger clone differs from it by a single base.

Rearrangement joined TRBV7-2 to TRBJ1-3; possibly the D gene is TRBD1, per 5 matching bases. Sequenced input: peripheral blood. The sequence was collected from a human donor in a cohort sampled during active COVID-19. The sequenced DNA: TGTGCCAGCAGTAGACAGCACGGAACCTCTGGAAACACCATATATTTT. Protein translation: CASSRQHGTSGNTIYF.